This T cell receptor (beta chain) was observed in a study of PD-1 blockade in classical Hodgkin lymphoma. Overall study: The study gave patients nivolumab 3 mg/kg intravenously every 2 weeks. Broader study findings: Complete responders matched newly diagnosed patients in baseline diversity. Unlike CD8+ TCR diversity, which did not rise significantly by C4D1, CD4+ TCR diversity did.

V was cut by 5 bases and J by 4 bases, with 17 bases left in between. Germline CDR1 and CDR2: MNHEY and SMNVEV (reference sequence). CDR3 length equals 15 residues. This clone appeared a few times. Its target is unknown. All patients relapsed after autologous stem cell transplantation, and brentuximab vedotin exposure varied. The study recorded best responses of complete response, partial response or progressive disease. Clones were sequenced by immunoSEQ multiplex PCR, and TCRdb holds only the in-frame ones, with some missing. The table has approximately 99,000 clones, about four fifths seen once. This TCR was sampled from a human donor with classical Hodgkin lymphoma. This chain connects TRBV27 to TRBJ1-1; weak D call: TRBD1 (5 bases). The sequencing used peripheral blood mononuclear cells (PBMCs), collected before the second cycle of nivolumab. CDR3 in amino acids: CASSLGGGVGTEAFF. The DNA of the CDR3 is TGTGCCAGCAGTCTGGGTGGGGGGGTAGGCACTGAAGCTTTCTTT.